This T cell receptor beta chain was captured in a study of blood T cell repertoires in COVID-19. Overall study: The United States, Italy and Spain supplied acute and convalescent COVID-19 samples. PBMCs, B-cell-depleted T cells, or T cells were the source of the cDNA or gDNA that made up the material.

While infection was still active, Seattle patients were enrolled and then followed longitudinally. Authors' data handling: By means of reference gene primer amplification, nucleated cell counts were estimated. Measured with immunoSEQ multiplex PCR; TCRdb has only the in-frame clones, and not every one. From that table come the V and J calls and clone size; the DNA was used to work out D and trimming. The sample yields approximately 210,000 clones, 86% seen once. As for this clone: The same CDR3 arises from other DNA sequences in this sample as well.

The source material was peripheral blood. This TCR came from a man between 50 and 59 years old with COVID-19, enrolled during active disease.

Here the CDR3 reads CASSLAGGNTEAFF. The CDR3 nucleotides read TGCGCCAGCAGCTTGGCCGGAGGGAACACTGAAGCTTTCTTT. The chain links TRBV5-1 to TRBJ1-1; D gene uncertain. The CDR3 is 14 amino acids. V lost 0 bases to trimming and J lost 1 base, with 7 bases between them. Per germline, CDR1 SGHRS and CDR2 YFSETQ.